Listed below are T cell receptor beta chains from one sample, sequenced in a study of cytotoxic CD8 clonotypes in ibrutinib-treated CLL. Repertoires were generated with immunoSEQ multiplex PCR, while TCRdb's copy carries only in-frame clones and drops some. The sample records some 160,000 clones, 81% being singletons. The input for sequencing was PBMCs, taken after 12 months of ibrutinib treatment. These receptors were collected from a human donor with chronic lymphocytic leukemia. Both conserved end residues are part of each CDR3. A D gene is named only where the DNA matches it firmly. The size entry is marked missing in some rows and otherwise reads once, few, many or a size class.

TGTGCCAGCAGCCGCCGGGACAGGGAAGAGACCCAGTACTTC CASSRRDREETQYF TRBJ2-5 - TRBD1 TRBV28
TGTGCCTGGCGGGGACAGGCCTTTGGCTACACCTTC CAWRGQAFGYTF TRBJ1-2 few TRBD1 TRBV30
TGTGCCAGCAGCCGGACAGCCTACAATGAGCAGTTCTTC CASSRTAYNEQFF TRBJ2-1 - - TRBV28
TGCGCCAGCAGCCTGGCTTTCGGGGTTCGGGGCCAAGAGACCCAGTACTTC CASSLAFGVRGQETQYF TRBJ2-5 - - TRBV4-1
TGTGCCAGCAGTTTAAGGGTTGAGCAGTACTTC CASSLRVEQYF TRBJ2-7 - - TRBV28
TGTGCCAGCAGTTACATCTCGGGGGACAGATACATTCAGTACTTC CASSYISGDRYIQYF TRBJ2-4 - - TRBV6-5
TGTGCCAGCAGACCCCGGTGGGATTCTGGAAACACCATATATTTT CASRPRWDSGNTIYF TRBJ1-3 - - TRBV6-5
TGTGCCAGCAGCAATATCCCCTGGCGTGGTACTAACTATGGCTACACCTTC CASSNIPWRGTNYGYTF TRBJ1-2 - - TRBV28
TGTGCCAGTAGTATACAGGGTCAAGAGACCCAGTACTTC CASSIQGQETQYF TRBJ2-5 - - TRBV19
TGTGCCAGTAAACCGGGGGCCTCTGGGGCCAACGTCCTGACTTTC CASKPGASGANVLTF TRBJ2-6 - - TRBV19
TGTGCCATCAGTGAGTCGAAGGAAAATGCCTACAATGAGCAGTTCTTC CAISESKENAYNEQFF TRBJ2-1 - - TRBV10-3
TGTGCCAGCAATAAGAGGGGGCACGGTGGCTACACCTTC CASNKRGHGGYTF TRBJ1-2 few TRBD1 TRBV28
TGTGCCAGCAGCCGTCGGACTAGCGGGGGGACCCAAGAGACCCAGTACTTC CASSRRTSGGTQETQYF TRBJ2-5 - TRBD2 TRBV5-6
TGTGCCAGCAGCTCCCTAGGGGGTACGCAGTATTTT CASSSLGGTQYF TRBJ2-3 - - TRBV6-4
TGCAGTGCGGGAGCACACAATGAGCAGTTCTTC CSAGAHNEQFF TRBJ2-1 - - TRBV20-1
TGTGCCACCAGCCGGGGCCTACGGGAGACCCAGTACTTC CATSRGLRETQYF TRBJ2-5 - - TRBV15